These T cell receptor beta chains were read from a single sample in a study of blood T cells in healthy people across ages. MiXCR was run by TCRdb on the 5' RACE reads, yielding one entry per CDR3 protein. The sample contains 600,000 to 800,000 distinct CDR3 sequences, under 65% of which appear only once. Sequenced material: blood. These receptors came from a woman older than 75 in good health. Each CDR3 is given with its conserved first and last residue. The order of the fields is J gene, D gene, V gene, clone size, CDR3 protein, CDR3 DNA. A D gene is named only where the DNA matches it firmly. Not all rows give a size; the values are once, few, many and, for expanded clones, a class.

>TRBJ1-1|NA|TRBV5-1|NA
CASSYRRNTEAFF
TGCGCCAGCAGCTATCGGAGGAACACTGAAGCTTTCTTT
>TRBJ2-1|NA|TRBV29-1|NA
CSVARILTPEQFF
TGCAGCGTCGCCAGGATCCTGACACCTGAGCAGTTCTTC
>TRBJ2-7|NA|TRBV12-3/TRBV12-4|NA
CASSPDSYNGQYF
TGTGCCAGCAGCCCGGACTCCTACAATGGGCAGTACTTC
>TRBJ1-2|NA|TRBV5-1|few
CASSLNFPGVNYGYTF
TGCGCCAGCAGCTTGAATTTTCCAGGGGTTAACTATGGCTACACCTTC
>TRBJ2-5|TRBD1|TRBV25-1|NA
CASLGQEETQYF
TGTGCCAGCTTAGGACAGGAGGAGACCCAGTACTTC
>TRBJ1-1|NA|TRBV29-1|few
CSVSRDLNTEAFF
TGCAGCGTTAGTCGGGACTTAAACACTGAAGCTTTCTTT
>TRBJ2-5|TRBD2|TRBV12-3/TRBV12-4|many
CASSSLAGGETQYF
TGTGCCAGCAGTTCCCTAGCGGGGGGGGAGACCCAGTACTTC
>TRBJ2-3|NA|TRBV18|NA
CASSPTRGVDTQYF
TGTGCCAGCTCACCAACCCGTGGGGTGGATACGCAGTATTTT
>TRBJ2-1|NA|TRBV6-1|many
CASSPNNEQFF
TGTGCCAGCAGCCCGAACAATGAGCAGTTCTTC
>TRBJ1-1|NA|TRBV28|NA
CASLTGGAGTEAFF
TGTGCCAGCCTGACGGGGGGGGCGGGCACTGAAGCTTTCTTT
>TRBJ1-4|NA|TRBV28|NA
CATQVANEKLFF
TGTGCCACACAGGTTGCCAATGAAAAACTGTTTTTT
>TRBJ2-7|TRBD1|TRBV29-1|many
CSAVTGGAYEQYF
TGCAGCGCTGTGACAGGGGGCGCCTACGAGCAGTACTTC
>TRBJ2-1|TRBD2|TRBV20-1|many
CSAPRAGELWSEQFF
TGCAGTGCCCCCCGGGCGGGGGAGTTATGGAGTGAGCAGTTCTTC
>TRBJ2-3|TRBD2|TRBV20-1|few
CSARDIAGGTDTQYF
TGCAGTGCTAGAGATATAGCGGGGGGCACAGATACGCAGTATTTT
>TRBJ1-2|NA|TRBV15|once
CATSRESQGDYGYTF
TGTGCCACCAGCAGAGAGAGTCAGGGCGACTATGGCTACACCTTC
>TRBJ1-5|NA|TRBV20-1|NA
CSARLPLSNQPQHF
TGCAGTGCTAGGTTGCCACTTAGCAATCAGCCCCAGCATTTT